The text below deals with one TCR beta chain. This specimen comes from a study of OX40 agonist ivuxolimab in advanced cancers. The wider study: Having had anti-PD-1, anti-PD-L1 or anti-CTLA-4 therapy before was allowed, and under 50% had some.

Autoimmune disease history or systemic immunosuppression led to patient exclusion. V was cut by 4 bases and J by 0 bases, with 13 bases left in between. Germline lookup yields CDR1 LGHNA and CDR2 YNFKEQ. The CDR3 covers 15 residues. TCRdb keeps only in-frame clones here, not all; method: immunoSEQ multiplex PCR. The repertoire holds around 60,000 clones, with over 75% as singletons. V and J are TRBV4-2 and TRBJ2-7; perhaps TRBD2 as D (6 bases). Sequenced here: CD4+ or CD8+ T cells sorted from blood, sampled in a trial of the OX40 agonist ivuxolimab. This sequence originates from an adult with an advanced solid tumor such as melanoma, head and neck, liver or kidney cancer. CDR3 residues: CASSPLATSSYEQYF. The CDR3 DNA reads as TGTGCCAGCAGCCCCCTAGCGACCAGCTCCTACGAGCAGTACTTC.